The clone carrying this T cell receptor beta chain has only a few counts. Its target is not known. A sample-barcoded 5' primer and a J-beta primer mix were used in a second PCR of about 7 to 12 cycles. Each cDNA molecule received a tag from a template-switch adaptor that had 12 random nucleotides. TCRdb re-called the 5' RACE reads through MiXCR, storing one row per CDR3 protein. The sample comprises 1.4 million or so distinct CDR3 sequences, 42% of which are singletons, and over 3.5% rests with the top ten. The length of the CDR3 is 13 residues. V dropped 0 bases and J dropped 5 bases, with 5 bases sitting between them. Germline CDR1 is MGHRA and CDR2 is YSYEKL. This entry comes from a study of blood T cells in healthy people across ages. Study findings and constraints: Long-lived and aged donors differed, with more naive CD4+ cells and higher diversity in the long-lived. Among T cells, TCR beta diversity per million cells dropped roughly linearly as age rose. Total diversity from one million sequenced T cells was likely underestimated.

The sequencing input was blood. The TCR originated in a woman under 30 in good health. J is TRBJ2-1 and V is TRBV4-1; D call uncertain. The chain's CDR3 is CASSQDSDNEQFF. The CDR3 DNA is TGCGCCAGCAGCCAAGATTCCGACAATGAGCAGTTCTTC.